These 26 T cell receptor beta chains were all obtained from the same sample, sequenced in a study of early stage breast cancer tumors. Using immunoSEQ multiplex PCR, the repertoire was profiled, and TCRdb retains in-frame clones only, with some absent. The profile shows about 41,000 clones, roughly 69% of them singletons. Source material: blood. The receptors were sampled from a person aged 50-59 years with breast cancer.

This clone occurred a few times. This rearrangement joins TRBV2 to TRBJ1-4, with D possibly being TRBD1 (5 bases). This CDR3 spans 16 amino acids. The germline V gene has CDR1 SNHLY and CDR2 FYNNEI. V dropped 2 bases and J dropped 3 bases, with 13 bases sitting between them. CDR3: CASSESRQNPNEKLFF. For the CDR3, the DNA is TGTGCCAGCAGTGAATCCAGACAGAACCCTAATGAAAAACTGTTTTTT.

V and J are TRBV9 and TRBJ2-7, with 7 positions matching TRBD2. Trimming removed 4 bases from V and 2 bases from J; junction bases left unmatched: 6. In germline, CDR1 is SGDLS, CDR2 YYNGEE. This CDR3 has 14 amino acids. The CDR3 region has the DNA TGTGCCAGCAGCCCTCGACTAGCACCCTACGAGCAGTACTTC. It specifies CASSPRLAPYEQYF.

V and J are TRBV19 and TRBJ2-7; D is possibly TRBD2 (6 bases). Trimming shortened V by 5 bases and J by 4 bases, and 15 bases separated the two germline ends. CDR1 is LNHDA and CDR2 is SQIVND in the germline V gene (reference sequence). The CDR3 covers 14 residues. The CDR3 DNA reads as TGTGCCAGTAGTGGGGCGGGGAGCTGGTACGAGCAGTACTTC. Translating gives CASSGAGSWYEQYF.

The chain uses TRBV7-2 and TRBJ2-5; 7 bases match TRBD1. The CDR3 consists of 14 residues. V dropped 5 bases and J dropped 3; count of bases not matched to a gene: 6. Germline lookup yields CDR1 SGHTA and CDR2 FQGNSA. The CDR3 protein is CASSQFRGKETQYF. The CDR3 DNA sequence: TGTGCCAGCAGCCAATTCAGGGGGAAAGAGACCCAGTACTTC.

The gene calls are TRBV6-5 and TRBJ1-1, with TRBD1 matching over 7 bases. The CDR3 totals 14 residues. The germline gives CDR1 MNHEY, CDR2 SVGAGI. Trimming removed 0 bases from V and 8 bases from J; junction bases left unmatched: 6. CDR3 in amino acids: CASSYSGQRTEAFF. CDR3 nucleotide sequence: TGTGCCAGCAGTTACTCGGGACAGAGAACGGAAGCTTTCTTT.

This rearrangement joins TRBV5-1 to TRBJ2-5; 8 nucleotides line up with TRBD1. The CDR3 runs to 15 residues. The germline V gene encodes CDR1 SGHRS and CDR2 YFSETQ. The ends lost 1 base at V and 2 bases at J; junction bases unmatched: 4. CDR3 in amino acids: CASSLQGASQETQYF. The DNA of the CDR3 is TGCGCCAGCAGCTTGCAGGGGGCTTCTCAAGAGACCCAGTACTTC.

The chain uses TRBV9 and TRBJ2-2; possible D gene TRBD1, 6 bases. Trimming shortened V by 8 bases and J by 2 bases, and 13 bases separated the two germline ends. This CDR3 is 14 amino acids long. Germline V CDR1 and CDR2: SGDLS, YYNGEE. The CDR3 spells CASEPGHNTGELFF. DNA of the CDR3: TGTGCCAGTGAGCCGGGACATAACACCGGGGAGCTGTTTTTT.

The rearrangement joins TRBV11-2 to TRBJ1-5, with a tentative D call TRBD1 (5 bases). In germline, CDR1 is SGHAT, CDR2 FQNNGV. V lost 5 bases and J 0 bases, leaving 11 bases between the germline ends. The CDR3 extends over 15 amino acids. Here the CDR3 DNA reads TGTGCCAGCAGCCCCTTGCAGGGTAGCAATCAGCCCCAGCATTTT. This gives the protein CASSPLQGSNQPQHF. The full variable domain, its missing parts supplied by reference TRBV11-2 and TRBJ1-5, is EAGVAQSPRYKIIEKRQSVAFWCNPISGHATLYWYQQILGQGPKLLIQFQNNGVVDDSQLPKDRFSAERLKGVDSTLKIQPAKLEDSAVYLCASSPLQGSNQPQHFGDGTRLSIL.

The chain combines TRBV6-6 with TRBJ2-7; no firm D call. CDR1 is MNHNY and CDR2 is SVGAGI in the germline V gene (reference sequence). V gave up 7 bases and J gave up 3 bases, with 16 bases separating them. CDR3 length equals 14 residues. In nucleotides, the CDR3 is TGTGCCAGCACACTCGAGGAAAGCAACTACGAGCAGTACTTC. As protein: CASTLEESNYEQYF.

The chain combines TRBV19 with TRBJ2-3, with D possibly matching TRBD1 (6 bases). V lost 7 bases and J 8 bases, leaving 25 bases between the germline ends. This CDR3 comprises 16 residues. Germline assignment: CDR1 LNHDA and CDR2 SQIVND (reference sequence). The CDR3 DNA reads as TGTGCCAGTACTGAAACGGGACAAAAGGGAAGAGGTACGCAGTATTTT. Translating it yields CASTETGQKGRGTQYF.

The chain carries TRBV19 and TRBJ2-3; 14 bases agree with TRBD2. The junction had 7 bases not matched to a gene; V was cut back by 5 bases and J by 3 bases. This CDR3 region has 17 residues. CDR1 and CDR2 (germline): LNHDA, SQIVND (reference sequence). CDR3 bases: TGTGCCAGTAGTGGGGGACTAGCGGGAGTTAGGACAGATACGCAGTATTTT. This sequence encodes CASSGGLAGVRTDTQYF.

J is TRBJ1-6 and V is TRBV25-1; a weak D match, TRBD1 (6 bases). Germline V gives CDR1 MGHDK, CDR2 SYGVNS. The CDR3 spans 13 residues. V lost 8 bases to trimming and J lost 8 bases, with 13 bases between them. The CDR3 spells CASHRAWDSPLHF. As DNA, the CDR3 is TGTGCCAGCCACAGGGCTTGGGATTCACCCCTCCACTTT.

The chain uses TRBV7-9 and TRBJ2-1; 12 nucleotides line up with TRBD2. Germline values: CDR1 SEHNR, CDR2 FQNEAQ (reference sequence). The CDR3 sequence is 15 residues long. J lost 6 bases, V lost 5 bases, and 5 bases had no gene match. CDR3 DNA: TGTGCCAGCAGCCCGGGACTAGCGGGCATCAATGAGCAGTTCTTC. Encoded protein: CASSPGLAGINEQFF.

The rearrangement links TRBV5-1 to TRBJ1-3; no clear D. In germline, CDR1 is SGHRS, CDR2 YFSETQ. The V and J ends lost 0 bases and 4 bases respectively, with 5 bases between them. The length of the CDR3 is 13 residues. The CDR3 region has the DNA TGCGCCAGCAGCTTGGCCGAGGGAAACACCATATATTTT. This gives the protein CASSLAEGNTIYF.

CDR3 nucleotide sequence: TGTGCCAGCAGCAAAGGGGGCCGGTTTGAAAAACTGTTTTTT. Protein: CASSKGGRFEKLFF. V is TRBV6-5 and J is TRBJ1-4; 7 nucleotides line up with TRBD1. The germline CDR1 and CDR2 sequences are MNHEY and SVGAGI. This CDR3 contains 14 residues. The J segment lost 7 bases and the V segment lost 6 bases, leaving 8 bases of the junction unmatched.

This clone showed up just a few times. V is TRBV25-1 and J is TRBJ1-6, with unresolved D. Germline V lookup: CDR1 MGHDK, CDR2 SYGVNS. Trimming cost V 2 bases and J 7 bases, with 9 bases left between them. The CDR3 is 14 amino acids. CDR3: CASSERTGNSPLHF. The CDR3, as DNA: TGTGCCAGCAGTGAACGGACGGGGAATTCACCCCTCCACTTT.

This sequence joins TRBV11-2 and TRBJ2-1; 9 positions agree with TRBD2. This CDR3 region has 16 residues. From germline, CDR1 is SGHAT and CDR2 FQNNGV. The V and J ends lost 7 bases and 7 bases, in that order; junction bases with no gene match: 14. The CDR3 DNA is TGTGCCAGCACCCCGGTTGTGCGCGGGAGGGCTAATGAGCAGTTCTTC. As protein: CASTPVVRGRANEQFF.

The CDR3 DNA follows: TGCAGCGTTGAAGACAGGGTGGACTATGGCTACACCTTC. Translated: CSVEDRVDYGYTF. This rearrangement joins TRBV29-1 to TRBJ1-2; perhaps TRBD1 as D (5 bases). The V and J ends lost 0 bases and 3 bases respectively, with 8 bases between them. The CDR3 consists of 13 residues. Germline-derived CDR1 and CDR2 are SQVTM and ANQGSEA.

CDR3 nucleotides: TGTGCCAGCAGCGCGACCACAGGGGACTATGGCTACACCTTC. It specifies CASSATTGDYGYTF. The rearrangement links TRBV9 to TRBJ1-2; 7 bases align to TRBD1. This CDR3 region has 14 residues. V was pared by 3 bases and J by 3 bases, with 5 bases of the junction left unmatched. The germline CDR1 and CDR2 sequences are SGDLS and YYNGEE. Together with reference TRBV9 and TRBJ1-2, the CDR3 gives the full variable domain: DSGVTQTPKHLITATGQRVTLRCSPRSGDLSVYWYQQSLDQGLQFLIQYYNGEERAKGNILERFSAQQFPDLHSELNLSSLELGDSALYFCASSATTGDYGYTFGSGTRLTVV.

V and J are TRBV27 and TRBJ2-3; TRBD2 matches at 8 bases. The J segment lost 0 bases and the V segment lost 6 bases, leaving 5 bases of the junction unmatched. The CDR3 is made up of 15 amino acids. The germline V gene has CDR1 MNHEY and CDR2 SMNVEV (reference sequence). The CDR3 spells CASRLAETSTDTQYF. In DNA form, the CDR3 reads TGTGCCAGCAGACTAGCGGAGACTAGCACAGATACGCAGTATTTT.

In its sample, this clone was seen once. The CDR3 loop is CASSPLGGQPQHF. The CDR3 DNA reads TGTGCCAGCTCCCCCCTGGGAGGCCAGCCCCAGCATTTT. The chain recombines TRBV18 with TRBJ1-5; D call uncertain. The germline gives CDR1 KGHSH, CDR2 LQKENI. The V end was cut by 6 bases, the J end by 7 bases, with 13 bases between. The CDR3 runs 13 residues.

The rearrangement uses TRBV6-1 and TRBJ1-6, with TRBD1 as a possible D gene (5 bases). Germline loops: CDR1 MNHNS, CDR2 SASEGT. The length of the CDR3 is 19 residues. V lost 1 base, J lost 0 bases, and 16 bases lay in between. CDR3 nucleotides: TGTGCCAGCAGTGAAGGGCGAACAGGCCGAAGCTCCTATAATTCACCCCTCCACTTT. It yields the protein CASSEGRTGRSSYNSPLHF.

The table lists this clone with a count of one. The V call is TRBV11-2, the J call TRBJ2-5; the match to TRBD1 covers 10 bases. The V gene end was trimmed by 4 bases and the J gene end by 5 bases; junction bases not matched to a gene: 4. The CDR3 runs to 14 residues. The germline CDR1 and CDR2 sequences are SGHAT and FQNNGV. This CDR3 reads CASSSGQGLETQYF. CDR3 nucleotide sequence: TGTGCCAGCAGCTCGGGACAGGGGCTCGAGACCCAGTACTTC.

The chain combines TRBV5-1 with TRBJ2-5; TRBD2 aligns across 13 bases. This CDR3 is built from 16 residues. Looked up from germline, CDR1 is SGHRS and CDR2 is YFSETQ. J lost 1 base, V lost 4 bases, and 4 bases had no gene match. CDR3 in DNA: TGCGCCAGCAGCCTCGGGACTAGCGGGATCCAAGAGACCCAGTACTTC. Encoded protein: CASSLGTSGIQETQYF.

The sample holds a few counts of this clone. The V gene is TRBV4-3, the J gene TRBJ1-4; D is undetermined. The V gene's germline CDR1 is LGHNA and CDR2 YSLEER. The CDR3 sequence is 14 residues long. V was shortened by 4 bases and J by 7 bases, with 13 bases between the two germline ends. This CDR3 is CASSLSMTSEKLFF. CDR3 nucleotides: TGCGCCAGCAGCCTCAGCATGACATCTGAAAAACTGTTTTTT.

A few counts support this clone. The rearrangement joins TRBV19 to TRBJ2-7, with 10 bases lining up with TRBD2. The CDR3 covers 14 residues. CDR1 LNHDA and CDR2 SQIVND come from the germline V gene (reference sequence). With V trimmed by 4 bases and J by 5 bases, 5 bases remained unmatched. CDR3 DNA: TGTGCCAGTAGTACGCTAGCGGGAGCTGACGAGCAGTACTTC. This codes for CASSTLAGADEQYF. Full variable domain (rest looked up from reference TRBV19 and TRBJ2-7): DGGITQSPKYLFRKEGQNVTLSCEQNLNHDAMYWYRQDPGQGLRLIYYSQIVNDFQKGDIAEGYSVSREKKESFPLTVTSAQKNPTAFYLCASSTLAGADEQYFGPGTRLTVT.